This T cell receptor beta chain was found in a study of PD-L1 blockade in urothelial cancer. Overall study context: At some point between 2013 and 2015 therapy began: atezolizumab 1,200 mg intravenously every 3 weeks. At 6 weeks and at 3 weeks (second dose) after treatment start, blood was analyzed.

Germline-derived CDR1 and CDR2 are SGHRS and YFSETQ. The CDR3 is 13 amino acids. After removal of 4 bases from V and 12 bases from J, the junction contained 6 bases not matched to a gene. Specified time point: peripheral blood 6 weeks after treatment start. Some clones are missing from TCRdb's copy, which holds only in-frame ones; the method was immunoSEQ multiplex PCR. There are some 120,000 clones in the sample; approximately 90% occur only once, and 1.7% lies in the top ten. This chain joins TRBV5-1 and TRBJ1-6; 8 bases map to TRBD1. The input for sequencing was PBMCs, taken around atezolizumab (anti-PD-L1) treatment. The clonotype originates from a man aged 60 to 69 with urothelial cancer. The CDR3 protein is CASSPTGVEPLHF. CDR3 in DNA: TGCGCCAGCAGCCCGACAGGGGTAGAACCCCTCCACTTT.